Listed below are T cell receptor beta chains from one sample, sequenced in a study of technical replicates of blood from a few donors. Only in-frame clones appear in the TCRdb table, and some are missing; sequencing was by immunoSEQ multiplex PCR. The data hold some 70,000 clones, with about 97% observed a single time. Sequencing was done on a sample of T cells isolated from PBMCs. These receptors came from a human donor in good health. CDR3s include the opening cysteine and the closing phenylalanine or tryptophan. D genes are given only for firm matches. Rows give clone size only sometimes, using once, few, many, or a class for an expanded clone.

j_gene: TRBJ2-5
d_gene: TRBD2
v_gene: TRBV29-1
abundance: .
CDR3aa: CSVEVREGETQYF
CDR3nt: TGCAGCGTTGAAGTCCGGGAGGGGGAGACCCAGTACTTC

j_gene: TRBJ1-4
d_gene: TRBD1
v_gene: TRBV18
abundance: .
CDR3aa: CASSPTGQAANEKLFF
CDR3nt: TGTGCCAGCTCACCAACTGGACAGGCAGCTAATGAAAAACTGTTTTTT

j_gene: TRBJ2-6
d_gene: .
v_gene: TRBV2
abundance: once
CDR3aa: CASSELFSGANVLTF
CDR3nt: TGTGCCAGCAGTGAACTGTTCTCTGGGGCCAACGTCCTGACTTTC

j_gene: TRBJ1-1
d_gene: .
v_gene: TRBV29-1
abundance: .
CDR3aa: CSVEESGSGGEAFF
CDR3nt: TGCAGCGTTGAAGAGTCGGGGAGCGGGGGTGAAGCTTTCTTT

j_gene: TRBJ1-1
d_gene: .
v_gene: TRBV30
abundance: .
CDR3aa: CAWSVMRDTEAFF
CDR3nt: TGTGCCTGGAGTGTAATGCGGGACACTGAAGCTTTCTTT

j_gene: TRBJ1-1
d_gene: .
v_gene: TRBV11-2
abundance: once
CDR3aa: CASSLKFGQAHTEAFF
CDR3nt: TGTGCCAGCAGCTTAAAATTCGGACAAGCTCACACTGAAGCTTTCTTT

j_gene: TRBJ2-7
d_gene: TRBD2
v_gene: TRBV6-1
abundance: .
CDR3aa: CASSGLAGPPRDEQYF
CDR3nt: TGTGCCAGCAGTGGACTAGCGGGGCCCCCTCGGGACGAGCAGTACTTC

j_gene: TRBJ2-6
d_gene: .
v_gene: TRBV5-8
abundance: once
CDR3aa: CASYGHHTQSRANVLTF
CDR3nt: TGTGCCAGCTATGGGCATCACACACAAAGTCGGGCCAACGTCCTGACTTTC

j_gene: TRBJ2-1
d_gene: TRBD2
v_gene: TRBV23-1
abundance: .
CDR3aa: CASSQSGGSRNEQFF
CDR3nt: TGCGCCAGCAGTCAATCTGGCGGGAGCAGGAATGAGCAGTTCTTC

j_gene: TRBJ1-4
d_gene: .
v_gene: TRBV6-6
abundance: .
CDR3aa: CASSLNYRTVFF
CDR3nt: TGTGCCAGCAGTCTCAATTATAGGACAGTGTTTTTT

j_gene: TRBJ1-1
d_gene: .
v_gene: TRBV11-3
abundance: .
CDR3aa: CASHREQDTEAFF
CDR3nt: TGTGCCAGCCACCGCGAGCAGGACACTGAAGCTTTCTTT

j_gene: TRBJ1-1
d_gene: .
v_gene: TRBV25-1
abundance: .
CDR3aa: CASRQGHGTEAFF
CDR3nt: TGTGCCAGCAGACAGGGCCATGGGACTGAAGCTTTCTTT

j_gene: TRBJ2-7
d_gene: TRBD2
v_gene: TRBV10-3
abundance: .
CDR3aa: CAISESGTSAYEQYF
CDR3nt: TGTGCCATCAGTGAGTCGGGGACTAGCGCCTACGAGCAGTACTTC

j_gene: TRBJ1-1
d_gene: .
v_gene: TRBV27
abundance: .
CDR3aa: CASSITGNTEAFF
CDR3nt: TGTGCCAGCAGTATTACAGGCAACACTGAAGCTTTCTTT

j_gene: TRBJ2-1
d_gene: .
v_gene: TRBV5-1
abundance: once
CDR3aa: CASSLGVGTLYEQFF
CDR3nt: TGCGCCAGCAGCTTGGGTGTTGGGACTTTATATGAGCAGTTCTTC

j_gene: TRBJ2-1
d_gene: .
v_gene: TRBV30
abundance: .
CDR3aa: CAWSLRIVLGALAREQFF
CDR3nt: TGTGCCTGGAGCCTTCGAATTGTGCTGGGGGCTTTAGCTCGGGAGCAGTTCTTC

j_gene: TRBJ2-2
d_gene: TRBD2
v_gene: TRBV7-9
abundance: .
CDR3aa: CASSLALAGSTGELFF
CDR3nt: TGTGCCAGCAGCTTAGCGCTAGCGGGAAGCACCGGGGAGCTGTTTTTT

j_gene: TRBJ1-4
d_gene: .
v_gene: TRBV5-6
abundance: once
CDR3aa: CASSPLQGIEEKLFF
CDR3nt: TGTGCCAGCAGCCCGCTACAGGGAATTGAGGAAAAACTGTTTTTT

j_gene: TRBJ2-1
d_gene: .
v_gene: TRBV6-6
abundance: .
CDR3aa: CASSIMGENYNEQFF
CDR3nt: TGTGCCAGCAGTATAATGGGCGAGAATTACAATGAGCAGTTCTTC

j_gene: TRBJ2-7
d_gene: .
v_gene: TRBV6-6
abundance: few
CDR3aa: CASMFGFNYEQYF
CDR3nt: TGTGCCAGCATGTTCGGGTTTAACTACGAGCAGTACTTC

j_gene: TRBJ2-3
d_gene: .
v_gene: TRBV27
abundance: .
CDR3aa: CASSLGGSTDTQYF
CDR3nt: TGTGCCAGCAGTTTAGGCGGGAGCACAGATACGCAGTATTTT

j_gene: TRBJ2-7
d_gene: TRBD1
v_gene: TRBV5-4
abundance: .
CDR3aa: CASSLSGQGGEQYF
CDR3nt: TGTGCCAGCAGCTTATCGGGACAGGGTGGGGAGCAGTACTTC

j_gene: TRBJ2-4
d_gene: .
v_gene: TRBV9
abundance: .
CDR3aa: CASSVDVSRISPQYF
CDR3nt: TGTGCCAGCAGCGTAGATGTTAGCCGAATCTCCCCCCAGTACTTC

j_gene: TRBJ2-7
d_gene: TRBD2
v_gene: TRBV5-4
abundance: .
CDR3aa: CASSITSGASYEQYF
CDR3nt: TGTGCCAGCAGCATCACTAGCGGGGCCTCCTACGAGCAGTACTTC

j_gene: TRBJ2-2
d_gene: .
v_gene: TRBV6-5
abundance: .
CDR3aa: CASEEGSGTGELFF
CDR3nt: TGTGCCAGCGAGGAGGGGAGCGGCACCGGGGAGCTGTTTTTT

j_gene: TRBJ1-2
d_gene: .
v_gene: TRBV25-1
abundance: .
CDR3aa: CASSNRVTGYGYTF
CDR3nt: TGTGCCAGCAGTAACAGGGTGACCGGCTATGGCTACACCTTC

j_gene: TRBJ2-7
d_gene: .
v_gene: TRBV6-1
abundance: .
CDR3aa: CASTKQGGVHEQYF
CDR3nt: TGTGCCAGCACTAAACAAGGGGGGGTCCACGAGCAGTACTTC

j_gene: TRBJ2-1
d_gene: .
v_gene: TRBV11-2
abundance: .
CDR3aa: CASSLAGDNEQFF
CDR3nt: TGTGCCAGCAGCTTAGCAGGGGACAATGAGCAGTTCTTC

j_gene: TRBJ2-7
d_gene: .
v_gene: TRBV28
abundance: .
CDR3aa: CASRLQGEGYEQYF
CDR3nt: TGTGCCAGCAGGTTGCAGGGTGAAGGCTACGAGCAGTACTTC

j_gene: TRBJ2-6
d_gene: .
v_gene: TRBV10-3
abundance: .
CDR3aa: CAISENGPGANVLTF
CDR3nt: TGTGCCATCAGTGAGAATGGGCCTGGGGCCAACGTCCTGACTTTC

j_gene: TRBJ2-3
d_gene: .
v_gene: TRBV2
abundance: .
CDR3aa: CASSERGSTDTQYF
CDR3nt: TGTGCCAGCAGTGAAAGGGGAAGCACAGATACGCAGTATTTT

j_gene: TRBJ2-7
d_gene: .
v_gene: TRBV9
abundance: .
CDR3aa: CASSVGYIAPEQYF
CDR3nt: TGTGCCAGCAGCGTAGGCTATATAGCGCCCGAGCAGTACTTC

j_gene: TRBJ2-5
d_gene: .
v_gene: TRBV29-1
abundance: .
CDR3aa: CSVDSPRLQETQYF
CDR3nt: TGCAGCGTTGACTCCCCAAGACTCCAAGAGACCCAGTACTTC

j_gene: TRBJ2-4
d_gene: TRBD1
v_gene: TRBV29-1
abundance: once
CDR3aa: CSVGRDRILLAKNIQYF
CDR3nt: TGCAGCGTTGGACGGGACAGGATTCTCCTAGCCAAAAACATTCAGTACTTC

j_gene: TRBJ2-2
d_gene: TRBD1
v_gene: TRBV11-2
abundance: .
CDR3aa: CASSPGTGRIGELFF
CDR3nt: TGTGCCAGCAGCCCCGGGACAGGGAGGATCGGGGAGCTGTTTTTT

j_gene: TRBJ2-2
d_gene: TRBD2
v_gene: TRBV29-1
abundance: .
CDR3aa: CSVVMWGTSGTGELFF
CDR3nt: TGCAGCGTTGTTATGTGGGGGACTAGCGGCACCGGGGAGCTGTTTTTT

j_gene: TRBJ1-1
d_gene: TRBD1
v_gene: TRBV5-1
abundance: .
CDR3aa: CASSFRTGSSTEAFF
CDR3nt: TGCGCCAGCAGCTTTCGGACAGGGAGCTCCACTGAAGCTTTCTTT

j_gene: TRBJ1-4
d_gene: .
v_gene: TRBV5-1
abundance: .
CDR3aa: CASSLALGDNEKLFF
CDR3nt: TGCGCCAGCAGCTTGGCCCTCGGAGACAATGAAAAACTGTTTTTT

j_gene: TRBJ1-5
d_gene: .
v_gene: TRBV7-9
abundance: .
CDR3aa: CASSLGTNQPQHF
CDR3nt: TGTGCCAGCAGCTTAGGAACTAATCAGCCCCAGCATTTT

j_gene: TRBJ2-1
d_gene: .
v_gene: TRBV7-3
abundance: .
CDR3aa: CASSWDSLGNEQFF
CDR3nt: TGTGCCAGCAGTTGGGACTCCTTGGGCAATGAGCAGTTCTTC

j_gene: TRBJ1-2
d_gene: .
v_gene: TRBV27
abundance: .
CDR3aa: CASDKTPANYGYTF
CDR3nt: TGTGCCAGCGACAAAACACCAGCTAACTATGGCTACACCTTC

j_gene: TRBJ1-5
d_gene: .
v_gene: TRBV6-6
abundance: .
CDR3aa: CASREDSYSNQPQHF
CDR3nt: TGTGCCAGCAGGGAGGACAGTTATAGCAATCAGCCCCAGCATTTT

j_gene: TRBJ2-7
d_gene: .
v_gene: TRBV6-5
abundance: .
CDR3aa: CASSYSFSGSPYEQYF
CDR3nt: TGTGCCAGCAGTTACTCCTTTAGCGGTTCCCCCTACGAGCAGTACTTC

j_gene: TRBJ1-1
d_gene: TRBD1
v_gene: TRBV9
abundance: .
CDR3aa: CASSPQGQVLNTEAFF
CDR3nt: TGTGCCAGCAGCCCCCAGGGACAGGTTTTAAACACTGAAGCTTTCTTT

j_gene: TRBJ2-7
d_gene: TRBD1
v_gene: TRBV29-1
abundance: .
CDR3aa: CSASPGTGKMYEQYF
CDR3nt: TGCAGCGCTTCCCCCGGGACAGGGAAGATGTACGAGCAGTACTTC

j_gene: TRBJ2-2
d_gene: TRBD2
v_gene: TRBV7-9
abundance: .
CDR3aa: CASSSGLVEGELFF
CDR3nt: TGTGCCAGCAGCTCGGGACTAGTAGAGGGGGAGCTGTTTTTT

j_gene: TRBJ1-1
d_gene: .
v_gene: TRBV7-2
abundance: .
CDR3aa: CASSLPNSIEAFF
CDR3nt: TGTGCCAGCAGCTTACCCAACAGCATTGAAGCTTTCTTT

j_gene: TRBJ1-4
d_gene: .
v_gene: TRBV13
abundance: .
CDR3aa: CASSPQGSEKLFF
CDR3nt: TGTGCCAGCAGCCCCCAGGGGTCGGAAAAACTGTTTTTT

j_gene: TRBJ1-5
d_gene: .
v_gene: TRBV7-2
abundance: .
CDR3aa: CASSFRSSNQPQHF
CDR3nt: TGTGCCAGCAGCTTCCGTTCTAGCAATCAGCCCCAGCATTTT

j_gene: TRBJ2-6
d_gene: TRBD1
v_gene: TRBV29-1
abundance: .
CDR3aa: CSVVMQSRGLRSGANVLTF
CDR3nt: TGCAGCGTTGTTATGCAGTCAAGGGGGCTCAGATCTGGGGCCAACGTCCTGACTTTC

j_gene: TRBJ1-1
d_gene: .
v_gene: TRBV7-9
abundance: .
CDR3aa: CASSLLSTEAFF
CDR3nt: TGTGCCAGCAGCTTGTTATCCACTGAAGCTTTCTTT

j_gene: TRBJ2-2
d_gene: TRBD2
v_gene: TRBV19
abundance: once
CDR3aa: CASSIQAGVNGELFF
CDR3nt: TGTGCCAGTAGTATTCAAGCGGGAGTAAACGGGGAGCTGTTTTTT